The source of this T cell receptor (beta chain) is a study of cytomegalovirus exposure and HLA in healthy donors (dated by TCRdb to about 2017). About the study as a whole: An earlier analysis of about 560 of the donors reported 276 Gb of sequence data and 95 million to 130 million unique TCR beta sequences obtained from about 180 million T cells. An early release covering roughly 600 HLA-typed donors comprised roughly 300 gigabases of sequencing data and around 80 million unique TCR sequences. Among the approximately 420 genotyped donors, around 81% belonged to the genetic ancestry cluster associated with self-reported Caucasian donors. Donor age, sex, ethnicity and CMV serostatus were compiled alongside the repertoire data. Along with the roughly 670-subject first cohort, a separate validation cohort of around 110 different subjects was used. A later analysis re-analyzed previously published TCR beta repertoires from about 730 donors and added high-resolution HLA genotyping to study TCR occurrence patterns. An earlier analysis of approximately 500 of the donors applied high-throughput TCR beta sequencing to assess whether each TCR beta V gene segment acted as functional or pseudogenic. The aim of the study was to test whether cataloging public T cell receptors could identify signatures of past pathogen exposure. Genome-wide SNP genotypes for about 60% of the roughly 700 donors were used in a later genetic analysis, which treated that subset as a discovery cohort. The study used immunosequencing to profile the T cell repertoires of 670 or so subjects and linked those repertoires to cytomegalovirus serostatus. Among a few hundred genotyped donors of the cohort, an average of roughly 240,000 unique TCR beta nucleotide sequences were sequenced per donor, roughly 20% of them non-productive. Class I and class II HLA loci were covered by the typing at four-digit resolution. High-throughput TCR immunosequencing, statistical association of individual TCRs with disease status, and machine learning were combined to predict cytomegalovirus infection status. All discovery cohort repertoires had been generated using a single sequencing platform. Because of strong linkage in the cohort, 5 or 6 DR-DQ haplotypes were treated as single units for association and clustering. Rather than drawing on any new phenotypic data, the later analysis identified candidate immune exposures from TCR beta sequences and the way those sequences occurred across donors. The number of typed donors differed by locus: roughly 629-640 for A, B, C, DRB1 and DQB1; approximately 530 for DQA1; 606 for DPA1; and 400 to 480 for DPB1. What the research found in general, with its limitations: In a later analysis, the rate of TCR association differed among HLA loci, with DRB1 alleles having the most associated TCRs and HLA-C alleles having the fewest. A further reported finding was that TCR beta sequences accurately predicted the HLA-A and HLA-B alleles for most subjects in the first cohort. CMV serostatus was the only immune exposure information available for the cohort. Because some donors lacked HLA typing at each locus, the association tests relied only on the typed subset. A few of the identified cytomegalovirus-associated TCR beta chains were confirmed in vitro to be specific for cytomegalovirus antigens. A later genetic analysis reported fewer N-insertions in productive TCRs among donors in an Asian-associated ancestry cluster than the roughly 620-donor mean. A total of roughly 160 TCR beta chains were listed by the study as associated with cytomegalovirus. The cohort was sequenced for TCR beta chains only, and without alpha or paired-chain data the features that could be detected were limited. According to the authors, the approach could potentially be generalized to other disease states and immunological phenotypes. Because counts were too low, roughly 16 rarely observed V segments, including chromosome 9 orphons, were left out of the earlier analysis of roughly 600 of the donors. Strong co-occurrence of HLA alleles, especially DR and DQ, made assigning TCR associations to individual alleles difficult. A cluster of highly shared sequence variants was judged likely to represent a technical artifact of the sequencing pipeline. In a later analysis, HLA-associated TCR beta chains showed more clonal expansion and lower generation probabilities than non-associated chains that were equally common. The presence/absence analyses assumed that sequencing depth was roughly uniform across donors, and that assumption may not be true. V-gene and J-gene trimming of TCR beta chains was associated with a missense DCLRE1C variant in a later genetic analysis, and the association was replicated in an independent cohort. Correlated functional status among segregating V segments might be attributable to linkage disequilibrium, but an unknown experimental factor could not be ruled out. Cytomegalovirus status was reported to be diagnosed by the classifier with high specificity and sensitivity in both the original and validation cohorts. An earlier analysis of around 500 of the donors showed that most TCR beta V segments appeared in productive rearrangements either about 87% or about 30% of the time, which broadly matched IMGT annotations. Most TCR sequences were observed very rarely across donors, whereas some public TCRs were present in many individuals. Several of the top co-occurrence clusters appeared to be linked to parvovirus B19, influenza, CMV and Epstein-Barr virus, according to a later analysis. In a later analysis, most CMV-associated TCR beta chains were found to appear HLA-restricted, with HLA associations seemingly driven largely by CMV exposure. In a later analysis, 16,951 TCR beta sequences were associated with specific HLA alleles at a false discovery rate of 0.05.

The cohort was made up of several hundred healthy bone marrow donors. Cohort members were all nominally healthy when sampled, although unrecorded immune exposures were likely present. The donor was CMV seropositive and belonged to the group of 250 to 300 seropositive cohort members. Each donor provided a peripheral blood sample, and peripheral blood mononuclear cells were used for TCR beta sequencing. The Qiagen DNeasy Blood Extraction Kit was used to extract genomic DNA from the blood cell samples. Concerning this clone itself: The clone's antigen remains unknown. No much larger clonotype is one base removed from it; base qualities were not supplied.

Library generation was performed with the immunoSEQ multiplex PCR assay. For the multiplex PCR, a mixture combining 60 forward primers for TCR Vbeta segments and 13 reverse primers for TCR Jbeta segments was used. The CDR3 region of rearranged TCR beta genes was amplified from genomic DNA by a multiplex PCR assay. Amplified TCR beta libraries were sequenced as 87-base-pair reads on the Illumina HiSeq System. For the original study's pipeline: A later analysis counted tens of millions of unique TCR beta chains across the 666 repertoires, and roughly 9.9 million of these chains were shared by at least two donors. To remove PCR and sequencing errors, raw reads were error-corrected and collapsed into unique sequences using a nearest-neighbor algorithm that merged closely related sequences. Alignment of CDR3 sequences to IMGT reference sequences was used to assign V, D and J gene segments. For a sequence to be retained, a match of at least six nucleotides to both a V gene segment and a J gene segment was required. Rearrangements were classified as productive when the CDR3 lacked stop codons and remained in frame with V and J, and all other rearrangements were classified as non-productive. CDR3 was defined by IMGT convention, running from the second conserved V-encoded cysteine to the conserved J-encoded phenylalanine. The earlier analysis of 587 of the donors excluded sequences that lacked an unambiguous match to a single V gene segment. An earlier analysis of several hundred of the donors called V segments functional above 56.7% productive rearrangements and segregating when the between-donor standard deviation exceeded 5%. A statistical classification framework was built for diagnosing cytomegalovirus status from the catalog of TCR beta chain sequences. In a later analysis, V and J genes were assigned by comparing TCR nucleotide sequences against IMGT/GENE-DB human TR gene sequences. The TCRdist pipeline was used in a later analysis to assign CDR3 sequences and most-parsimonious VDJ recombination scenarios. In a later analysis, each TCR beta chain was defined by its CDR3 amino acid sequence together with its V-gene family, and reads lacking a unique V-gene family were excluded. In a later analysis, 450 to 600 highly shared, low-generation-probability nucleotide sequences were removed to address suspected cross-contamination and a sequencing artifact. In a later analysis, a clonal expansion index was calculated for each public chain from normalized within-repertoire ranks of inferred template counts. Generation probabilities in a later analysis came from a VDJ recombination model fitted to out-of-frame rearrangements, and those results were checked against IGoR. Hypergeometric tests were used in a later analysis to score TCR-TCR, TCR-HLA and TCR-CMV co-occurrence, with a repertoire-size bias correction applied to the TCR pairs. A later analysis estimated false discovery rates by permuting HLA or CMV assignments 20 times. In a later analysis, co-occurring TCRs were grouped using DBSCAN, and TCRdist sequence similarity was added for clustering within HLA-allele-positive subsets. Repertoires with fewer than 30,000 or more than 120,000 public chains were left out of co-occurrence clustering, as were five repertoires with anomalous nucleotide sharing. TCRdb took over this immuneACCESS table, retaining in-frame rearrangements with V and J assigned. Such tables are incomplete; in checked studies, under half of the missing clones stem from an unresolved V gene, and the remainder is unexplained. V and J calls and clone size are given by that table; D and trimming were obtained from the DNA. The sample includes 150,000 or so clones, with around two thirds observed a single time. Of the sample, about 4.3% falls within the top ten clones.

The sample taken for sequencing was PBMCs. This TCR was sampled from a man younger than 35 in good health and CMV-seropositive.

The DNA sequence follows: TGCAGTGCTAGAAACGGGGGGTTGCAGTACTTC. Its protein product is CSARNGGLQYF. Here the chain combines TRBV20-1 and TRBJ2-7, and 7 bases in between align with TRBD2. Trimming accounts for 2 bases at V and 9 bases at J, while the number of junction bases matched to no gene is 4. The CDR3 goes from the cysteine to the phenylalanine over 11 residues. Of the read, only the CDR3 DNA is kept; its 33 bases are in frame from base 1. The germline V gene (reference sequence) specifies DFQATT as CDR1 and SNEGSKA as CDR2.